What follows describes a single T cell receptor beta chain. This entry is derived from a study of blood T cell repertoires in COVID-19. Study-wide background: The United States, Italy and Spain provided the acute and convalescent COVID-19 samples. Sources were T cells, B-cell-depleted T cells, or PBMCs; the material itself was cDNA or gDNA.

The CDR3 sequence is 15 residues long. Germline loops: CDR1 SGHRS, CDR2 YFSETQ. Deletions cut 0 bases from V and 4 bases from J, with 12 bases between. The data were produced by immunoSEQ multiplex PCR, yet TCRdb's version contains in-frame clones alone and is incomplete. The table includes about 100,000 clones, around 85% detected once. This chain joins TRBV5-1 and TRBJ2-3; D is perhaps TRBD1 (6 bases). This sequence was found in a woman in her 70s with active or convalescent COVID-19. The sample consisted of peripheral blood. The CDR3 DNA follows: TGCGCCAGCAGCTTGGGGACAGTCGCCGCAGATACGCAGTATTTT. It specifies CASSLGTVAADTQYF.